This T cell receptor (beta chain) was identified during a study of cytomegalovirus exposure and HLA in healthy donors. Study observations and caveats: Productive rates of about 90% or about 30% were seen for most TCR beta V segments in an earlier analysis. The records held CMV serostatus as the only immune exposure information.

PCR involved 60 Vbeta and 13 Jbeta primers. TCRdb's copy holds only in-frame clones and misses some; the assay was immunoSEQ multiplex PCR. The data contain about 150,000 clones, about three quarters of them singletons. Notes on this clone: What it binds is not known.

In germline, CDR1 is SGHRS, CDR2 YFSETQ. The CDR3 contains 13 residues. The V gene lost 10 bases and the J gene lost 5 bases, with 18 bases spanning the gap. This clonotype was obtained from a male donor in good health and CMV-seronegative. The sequenced sample consisted of PBMCs. The rearrangement joins TRBV5-1 to TRBJ1-2, with TRBD1 as a possible D gene (5 bases). The CDR3 DNA reads as TGCGCCTCTCCCCCTGCCCAGGGATATGGCTACACCTTC. Translation gives CASPPAQGYGYTF.